The entry that follows covers one T cell receptor beta chain sequence. No patient had received any treatment before thyroid surgery. The entry originates in a study of metastatic and nonmetastatic thyroid tumors. The CDR3 extends over 15 amino acids. The V and J ends lost 7 bases and 3 bases, in that order; junction bases with no gene match: 3. Germline CDR1 MDHEN, CDR2 SYDVKM. TCRdb ran MiXCR on the PCR reads. The data contain some 10,000 clones, roughly 9.8% of them singletons. This chain uses TRBV28 with TRBJ2-7, with 16 bases fitting TRBD2. This TCR derives from a female donor with papillary thyroid cancer or a benign thyroid nodule (not recorded which). Some clones in this sample may be carry-over from other donors' samples. The specimen was tumor tissue. Written as DNA, the CDR3 is TGTGCCAGCACTGGGACTAGCGGGAGGGGCTACGAGCAGTACGTC. Amino acid sequence: CASTGTSGRGYEQYV.